The 24 T cell receptor beta chains below were found in one sample sequenced in a study of Ad26.COV2.S vaccination and SARS-CoV-2 variants. Sequencing used immunoSEQ multiplex PCR; TCRdb keeps in-frame clones, though not all of them. This sample has fewer than 400,000 clones, with over 80% found just once. As to treatment: 19 received Ad26.COV2.S at low or high dose, single or two shots; 5 received placebo; per-sample allocation not given. The samples date from day 63 after the first vaccine or placebo injection. Sample: peripheral blood, taken in a trial of Ad26.COV2.S vaccine versus placebo. These receptors were taken from a person between 18 and 60 years old who received the Ad26.COV2.S COVID-19 vaccine or a placebo.

This rearrangement joins TRBV5-1 to TRBJ2-1; D is possibly TRBD2 (5 bases). Germline V gene data show CDR1 as SGHRS and CDR2 as YFSETQ. This CDR3 has 12 residues. V gave up 7 bases and J gave up 6 bases, with 11 bases separating them. CDR3 DNA: TGCGCCAGCTCAGGCGGAGGCAATGAGCAGTTCTTC. Its translation: CASSGGGNEQFF. The full variable domain, rest sourced from reference TRBV5-1 and TRBJ2-1, is KAGVTQTPRYLIKTRGQQVTLSCSPISGHRSVSWYQQTPGQGLQFLFEYFSETQRNKGNFPGRFSGRQFSNSRSEMNVSTLELGDSALYLCASSGGGNEQFFGPGTRLTVL.

The chain uses TRBV7-9 and TRBJ1-1, with 11 bases matching TRBD1. CDR1 is SEHNR and CDR2 is FQNEAQ in the germline V gene (reference sequence). Losses at the gene ends were 5 bases for V and 10 bases for J; bases not matched to a gene: 9. This CDR3 is 14 amino acids long. The CDR3 is CASSTGTGGRTAFF. The CDR3 nucleotides read TGTGCCAGCAGCACAGGGACAGGGGGACGGACAGCTTTCTTT.

The gene calls are TRBV24-1 and TRBJ2-5; the D is unclear. This CDR3 has 11 residues. CDR1 is KGHDR and CDR2 is SFDVKD in the germline V gene. V gave up 2 bases and J gave up 7 bases, with 4 bases separating them. This chain's CDR3 is CATSDSVTQYF. The CDR3 region has the DNA TGTGCCACCAGTGATTCGGTGACCCAGTACTTC.

V gene TRBV9 combines with J gene TRBJ2-3; no reliable D call. V dropped 2 bases and J dropped 0 bases, with 7 bases sitting between them. Germline V CDR1 and CDR2: SGDLS, YYNGEE. The CDR3 runs 14 residues. CDR3 DNA: TGTGCCAGCAGCGTTGGTCGAAGCACAGATACGCAGTATTTT. Translating gives CASSVGRSTDTQYF.

The chain carries TRBV7-9 and TRBJ2-1, with D unclear. CDR1 and CDR2 (germline): SEHNR, FQNEAQ (reference sequence). Trimming took off 1 base at V and 4 bases at J, with 14 bases between the two ends. The CDR3 spans 16 residues. CDR3 sequence (DNA): TGTGCCAGCAGCTTAGAATCATGGACGATATACAATGAGCAGTTCTTC. Translation: CASSLESWTIYNEQFF.

V usage is TRBV9 and J usage is TRBJ2-1, with 7 bases matching TRBD1. This CDR3 is built from 16 residues. Germline V lookup: CDR1 SGDLS, CDR2 YYNGEE. The V and J ends lost 0 bases and 0 bases, in that order; junction bases with no gene match: 3. CDR3 residues: CASSVASGGSYNEQFF. For the CDR3, the DNA is TGTGCCAGCAGCGTAGCATCAGGGGGCTCCTACAATGAGCAGTTCTTC.

This clone was counted a few times. The chain carries TRBV12-3 or TRBV12-4 and TRBJ2-7, with D uncertain. This CDR3 contains 12 residues. V gave up 5 bases and J gave up 3 bases, with 8 bases separating them. CDR3 coding DNA: TGTGCCAGCAGTAGCCCCAGCTACGAGCAGTACTTC. Translated: CASSSPSYEQYF.

The chain recombines TRBV6-1 with TRBJ1-4, with 7 positions matching TRBD1. After removal of 2 bases from V and 0 bases from J, the junction contained 6 bases not matched to a gene. The germline V gene encodes CDR1 MNHNS and CDR2 SASEGT. The CDR3 is 17 amino acids. The DNA of the CDR3 is TGTGCCAGCAGTGAAACAGGGGTTGGAGCAACTAATGAAAAACTGTTTTTT. It codes for CASSETGVGATNEKLFF.

This clone was picked up a small number of times. V is TRBV18 and J is TRBJ1-2; perhaps TRBD1 as D (6 bases). The CDR3 contains 14 residues. With 1 base removed from V and 4 bases from J, the gap between germline ends came to 10 bases. CDR1 KGHSH and CDR2 LQKENI come from the germline V gene. The CDR3 here is CASSPQQGIYGYTF. In nucleotides, the CDR3 is TGTGCCAGCTCACCACAACAGGGTATCTATGGCTACACCTTC.

A single count supports this clone. The chain is built from TRBV28 and TRBJ1-1; D not certain. The germline V and J ends were trimmed by 6 bases and 3 bases, with 14 bases remaining between them. Germline V gene sequence: CDR1 MDHEN, CDR2 SYDVKM. The CDR3 spans 14 residues. The CDR3, as DNA: TGTGCCAGCAGGTTAGACCGACCTCACACTGAAGCTTTCTTT. This sequence encodes CASRLDRPHTEAFF.

The chain has TRBV5-1 and TRBJ1-2, with D possibly TRBD1 on 6 matching bases. The germline V and J ends were trimmed by 5 bases and 8 bases, with 13 bases remaining between them. The CDR3 contains 12 residues. Germline loops: CDR1 SGHRS, CDR2 YFSETQ. CDR3 protein: CASRSTGDGYTF. CDR3 DNA: TGCGCCAGCAGATCGACAGGAGACGGCTACACCTTC.

The CDR3 DNA reads as TGTGCCAGCAGTTTTTACAGATATTCACCCCTCCACTTT. It is translated as CASSFYRYSPLHF. The chain couples TRBV28 to TRBJ1-6; unclear D gene. The germline V gene has CDR1 MDHEN and CDR2 SYDVKM. There are 13 residues in the CDR3. Between the trimmed V and J ends, which lost 3 bases and 8 bases, there was a span of 8 bases.

The gene calls are TRBV28 and TRBJ1-2; TRBD1 aligns across 9 bases. Per the germline V gene, CDR1 is MDHEN and CDR2 is SYDVKM. The CDR3 consists of 17 residues. V shed 8 bases and J 5 bases; nucleotides not matched to a gene: 18. The CDR3 here is CASYSVGTGTGTYGYTF. CDR3 nucleotides: TGTGCCAGCTATTCTGTGGGGACCGGGACAGGGACATATGGCTACACCTTC.

The chain joins TRBV4-2 to TRBJ2-5; unclear D gene. Per the germline V gene, CDR1 is LGHNA and CDR2 is YNFKEQ. Trimming stripped 1 base from V and 4 bases from J, with 4 bases between. The CDR3 spans 12 residues. CDR3 nucleotide sequence: TGTGCCAGCAGCCAAGGGGGAGAGACCCAGTACTTC. Residues: CASSQGGETQYF.

This clone was observed a few times. The CDR3 nucleotides are TGTGCCAGCAGCGTAGCTTCGGACCCCACTTCGCCCCTCCACTTT. Protein product: CASSVASDPTSPLHF. The chain recombines TRBV9 with TRBJ1-6; D remains ambiguous. V was cut by 0 bases and J by 13 bases, with 17 bases left in between. Looked up from germline, CDR1 is SGDLS and CDR2 is YYNGEE. The CDR3 loop spans 15 amino acids.

This clone showed up just a few times. The V gene is TRBV6-5, the J gene TRBJ2-2; 8 nucleotides align to TRBD2. V gave up 6 bases and J gave up 5 bases; unmatched junction bases: 5. The CDR3 runs to 14 residues. The germline V gene has CDR1 MNHEY and CDR2 SVGAGI. The CDR3 is CASRSGGLTGELFF. In DNA, the CDR3 is TGTGCCAGCAGATCGGGGGGGCTTACCGGGGAGCTGTTTTTT.

The gene calls are TRBV2 and TRBJ2-7, with D uncertain. Deletions cut 5 bases from V and 0 bases from J, with 14 bases between. Germline loops: CDR1 SNHLY, CDR2 FYNNEI. The CDR3 length is 15 residues. CDR3 protein: CASSSDRFTSYEQYF. CDR3 nucleotides: TGTGCCAGCAGTTCCGACCGATTCACCTCCTACGAGCAGTACTTC.

The chain uses TRBV10-2 and TRBJ2-3, with 10 nucleotides matching TRBD2. The CDR3 loop spans 17 amino acids. CDR1 is WSHSY and CDR2 is SAAADI in the germline V gene. With 10 bases clipped from V and 10 bases from J, the junction kept 23 bases outside the gene matches. CDR3 DNA sequence: TGCGCCACCCTACGAGGTAGCGGGGGGCTCGATTTATATCCGCAGTATTTT. Translating it yields CATLRGSGGLDLYPQYF.

This clone has only one observation. The gene calls are TRBV9 and TRBJ2-3; D gene uncertain. V was cut by 0 bases and J by 2 bases, with 16 bases left in between. Germline V lookup: CDR1 SGDLS, CDR2 YYNGEE. The CDR3 extends over 17 amino acids. In DNA form, the CDR3 reads TGTGCCAGCAGCGTAGCCCAAAGGACGGCCTCCACAGATACGCAGTATTTT. It yields the protein CASSVAQRTASTDTQYF.

This clone has more than one count but fewer than ten. The chain joins TRBV5-1 to TRBJ1-1; D not certain. In germline, CDR1 is SGHRS, CDR2 YFSETQ. The CDR3 covers 14 residues. V lost 3 bases, J lost 0 bases, and 9 bases lay in between. The CDR3 spells CASSSQTVNTEAFF. The DNA for the CDR3 is TGCGCCAGCAGCTCGCAAACAGTGAACACTGAAGCTTTCTTT.

This rearrangement joins TRBV7-9 to TRBJ2-7; D is unclear. V was shortened by 10 bases and J by 6 bases, with 16 bases between the two germline ends. This CDR3 spans 12 amino acids. CDR1 and CDR2 from the germline V gene are SEHNR and FQNEAQ (reference sequence). The CDR3 reads CATEKEGGEQYF. CDR3 in DNA: TGTGCCACTGAAAAGGAAGGCGGCGAGCAGTACTTC. Full variable domain (outside the CDR3, taken from reference TRBV7-9 and TRBJ2-7): DTGVSQNPRHKITKRGQNVTFRCDPISEHNRLYWYRQTLGQGPEFLTYFQNEAQLEKSRLLSDRFSAERPKGSFSTLEIQRTEQGDSAMYLCATEKEGGEQYFGPGTRLTVT.

This clone was seen a handful of times. The gene calls are TRBV19 and TRBJ1-5; 10 bases align to TRBD1. CDR3 size: 15 residues. Germline lookup yields CDR1 LNHDA and CDR2 SQIVND (reference sequence). The ends lost 4 bases at V and 7 bases at J; junction bases unmatched: 7. CDR3 nucleotide sequence: TGTGCCAGTAGTAACCGACAGGGGGCAGGACAGCCCCAGCATTTT. This translates into CASSNRQGAGQPQHF.

The chain is built from TRBV5-6 and TRBJ1-2; TRBD1 is a possible D gene (6 bases). V lost 1 base, J lost 7 bases, and 11 bases lay in between. Germline V gene lookup returns CDR1 SGHDT and CDR2 YYEEEE. The CDR3 has 13 residues. The CDR3 here is CASSLRGQGGYTF. The CDR3 DNA sequence: TGTGCCAGCAGCTTGCGGGGGCAGGGTGGCTACACCTTC.

V is TRBV6-5 and J is TRBJ2-7; the match to TRBD1 covers 8 bases. With V trimmed by 2 bases and J by 5 bases, 8 bases remained unmatched. There are 15 residues in the CDR3. CDR1 and CDR2 (germline): MNHEY, SVGAGI. The CDR3 loop is CASSYRGAGGNEQYF. CDR3 nucleotide sequence: TGTGCCAGCAGTTACCGAGGGGCAGGGGGCAACGAGCAGTACTTC.